The 27 T cell receptor beta chains below come from one sample, sequenced in a study of control samples from healthy donors and cancer patients (dated by TCRdb to about 2020). The library came from the immunoSEQ multiplex PCR assay. What TCRdb holds here is the immuneACCESS table cut down to in-frame rearrangements. Part of the clones is not present; checked against another copy, under half of the missing clones reflect an unresolved V gene, and the others are unexplained. Recorded for this sample are some 120,000 clones; approximately 92% of them occurred a single time. Almost 2.5% of the sample goes to the ten largest clones. The specimen sequenced was blood. The receptor set was obtained from a man younger than 35 in good health.

J is TRBJ2-5 and V is TRBV7-8, with D perhaps TRBD1 or TRBD2 (6 bases each). V lost 0 bases and J lost 5, with 10 bases in between. The CDR3 extends over 14 amino acids. Germline assignment: CDR1 SGHVS and CDR2 FQNEAQ. The CDR3 protein is CASSLAGAGETQYF. The CDR3 DNA follows: TGTGCCAGCAGCTTAGCGGGGGCGGGGGAGACCCAGTACTTC.

The table lists this clone with a count of one. The chain is built from TRBV9 and TRBJ2-2; 8 bases fit TRBD1. The CDR3 has 15 amino acids. V lost 5 bases to trimming and J lost 5 bases; unmatched junction nucleotides: 8. CDR1 SGDLS and CDR2 YYNGEE come from the germline V gene. The DNA for the CDR3 is TGTGCCAGCAGAAGAGCAGGGGGCCAGACCGGGGAGCTGTTTTTT. This gives the protein CASRRAGGQTGELFF.

This chain uses TRBV28 with TRBJ1-2; the D is unclear. The CDR3 contains 14 residues. Between the trimmed V and J ends, which lost 4 bases and 2 bases, there was a span of 11 bases. The V gene's germline CDR1 is MDHEN and CDR2 SYDVKM. CDR3 loop: CASSSAQPNYGYTF. The CDR3 DNA sequence: TGTGCCAGCAGTTCGGCACAGCCGAACTATGGCTACACCTTC.

In its sample, this clone was seen a few times. The rearrangement links TRBV6-5 to TRBJ1-4; TRBD1 is a possible D gene (6 bases). V was trimmed by 7 bases and J by 8 bases, leaving 14 bases between them. The germline gives CDR1 MNHEY, CDR2 SVGAGI. CDR3 length: 13 amino acids. The CDR3 bases are TGTGCCAGCACCTTGACAGGAGAGGAAAAACTGTTTTTT. Translated, it gives CASTLTGEEKLFF.

V gene TRBV14 combines with J gene TRBJ1-4; a possible D gene is TRBD1 (5 bases). The CDR3 is 15 amino acids. CDR1 is SGHDN and CDR2 is FVKESK in the germline V gene. Trimming removed 1 base at V and 0 bases at J, with 6 bases between. Here the CDR3 reads CASSQVGATNEKLFF. DNA of the CDR3: TGTGCCAGCAGCCAAGTGGGGGCAACTAATGAAAAACTGTTTTTT.

V is TRBV5-1 and J is TRBJ1-6; 7 positions agree with TRBD1. The CDR3 has 15 residues. The trim removed 4 bases at V and 2 bases at J, leaving 3 bases unmatched. Germline loops: CDR1 SGHRS, CDR2 YFSETQ. In DNA form, the CDR3 reads TGCGCCAGCAGCGCCGGGACAGCCTATAATTCACCCCTCCACTTT. Translated: CASSAGTAYNSPLHF.

The chain is built from TRBV30 and TRBJ2-3, with unresolved D. In germline, CDR1 is GTSNPN, CDR2 SVGIG (reference sequence). The CDR3 runs to 15 residues. V was shortened by 2 bases and J by 0 bases, with 12 bases between the two germline ends. CDR3 coding DNA: TGTGCCTGGAGTTCCCGAAAGACTAGCACAGATACGCAGTATTTT. Its protein is CAWSSRKTSTDTQYF.

This clone has just one count. The chain combines TRBV19 with TRBJ1-5; D might be TRBD1 (6 bases). Germline values: CDR1 LNHDA, CDR2 SQIVND (reference sequence). CDR3 length: 16 residues. V was cut by 8 bases and J by 1 base, with 18 bases left in between. CDR3 in DNA: TGTGCCAGTTCACCGATACAGGGAATGAGCAATCAGCCCCAGCATTTT. This codes for CASSPIQGMSNQPQHF. The full variable domain, rest sourced from reference TRBV19 and TRBJ1-5, is DGGITQSPKYLFRKEGQNVTLSCEQNLNHDAMYWYRQDPGQGLRLIYYSQIVNDFQKGDIAEGYSVSREKKESFPLTVTSAQKNPTAFYLCASSPIQGMSNQPQHFGDGTRLSIL.

This clone has just one count. V is TRBV30 and J is TRBJ2-1; TRBD2 might be the D (5 bases). Trimming removed 2 bases from V and 5 bases from J, with 16 bases in between. The CDR3 runs to 15 residues. Germline CDR1 and CDR2: GTSNPN and SVGIG (reference sequence). CDR3 region: CAWSKKEDANNEQFF. The CDR3 nucleotides are TGTGCCTGGAGTAAAAAGGAGGACGCAAACAATGAGCAGTTCTTC.

The table lists this clone with a count of one. The chain combines TRBV7-2 with TRBJ1-1; no clear D. V lost 5 bases to trimming and J lost 1 base, with 5 bases between them. The CDR3 length is 12 residues. Germline CDR1 reads SGHTA; CDR2 reads FQGNSA. Written as DNA, the CDR3 is TGTGCCAGCAGCCTAGAGAACACTGAAGCTTTCTTT. Residues: CASSLENTEAFF.

This chain connects TRBV6-5 to TRBJ2-7; 7 bases are a match to TRBD1. V lost 7 bases, J lost 0 bases, and 6 bases stayed unmatched. This CDR3 has 14 residues. The germline gives CDR1 MNHEY, CDR2 SVGAGI. The CDR3 region is CASTLTGPSYEQYF. The CDR3 coding sequence is TGTGCCAGCACGCTGACAGGGCCCTCCTACGAGCAGTACTTC.

The J gene is TRBJ1-1, the V gene TRBV14; 10 bases agree with TRBD1. This CDR3 has 14 amino acids. J was trimmed by 3 bases and V by 8 bases; bases with no gene match: 6. Germline V lookup: CDR1 SGHDN, CDR2 FVKESK. The CDR3 bases are TGTGCCAGCCAAGACAGGGGGCGAGACACTGAAGCTTTCTTT. Its translation is CASQDRGRDTEAFF.

This chain uses TRBV6-6 with TRBJ2-2, with D perhaps TRBD1 or TRBD2 (6 bases each). The germline V and J ends were trimmed by 0 bases and 2 bases, with 7 bases remaining between them. In germline, CDR1 is MNHNY, CDR2 SVGAGI (reference sequence). CDR3 size: 15 residues. Here the CDR3 reads CASSYSGGNTGELFF. The CDR3 coding sequence is TGTGCCAGCAGTTACTCGGGGGGCAACACCGGGGAGCTGTTTTTT.

DNA of the CDR3: TGTGCCAGCAGTTACACTGGACTGGAAGCTTTCTTT. It translates to CASSYTGLEAFF. This sequence joins TRBV6-5 and TRBJ1-1; the D is unclear. The CDR3 sequence is 12 residues long. V was trimmed by 2 bases and J by 8 bases, leaving 9 bases between them. Germline values: CDR1 MNHEY, CDR2 SVGAGI.

The chain has TRBV7-2 and TRBJ1-4; 9 nucleotides align to TRBD1. The germline gives CDR1 SGHTA, CDR2 FQGNSA. V dropped 0 bases and J dropped 7; count of bases not matched to a gene: 3. This CDR3 has 15 residues. The CDR3 is CASSLAQDRGEKLFF. The CDR3 nucleotides are TGTGCCAGCAGCTTAGCGCAGGACAGGGGTGAAAAACTGTTTTTT.

This clone was detected once. The chain uses TRBV2 and TRBJ2-7; 10 bases fit TRBD1. V dropped 5 bases and J dropped 5; count of bases not matched to a gene: 6. The CDR3 totals 14 residues. CDR1 is SNHLY and CDR2 is FYNNEI in the germline V gene. CDR3 bases: TGTGCCAGCAGTCGGGACAGGGGCTTAAACGAGCAGTACTTC. It yields the protein CASSRDRGLNEQYF.

The rearrangement links TRBV6-6 to TRBJ2-7, with TRBD1 as a possible D gene (5 bases). V was cut by 4 bases and J by 0 bases, with 16 bases left in between. Germline V CDR1 and CDR2: MNHNY, SVGAGI (reference sequence). The CDR3 length is 16 residues. CDR3 DNA sequence: TGTGCCAGCAGTTCCTTAGGGCCTAGGGGCTCCTACGAGCAGTACGTC. Translation: CASSSLGPRGSYEQYV.

The gene calls are TRBV5-4 and TRBJ2-3; D not resolved. Looked up from germline, CDR1 is SGHNT and CDR2 is YYREEE (reference sequence). CDR3 length: 15 amino acids. Trimming cost V 0 bases and J 0 bases, with 8 bases left between them. The CDR3: CASSLELLSTDTQYF. CDR3 bases: TGTGCCAGCAGCTTGGAACTCCTAAGCACAGATACGCAGTATTTT.

The rearrangement joins TRBV2 to TRBJ2-3; 10 bases match TRBD2. The length of the CDR3 is 16 residues. Germline V CDR1 and CDR2: SNHLY, FYNNEI. The V and J ends lost 7 bases and 3 bases, in that order; junction bases with no gene match: 10. CDR3 coding DNA: TGTGCCAGCACCCCTAGATCTAGCGGGGGAACAGATACGCAGTATTTT. Its protein product is CASTPRSSGGTDTQYF.

The rearrangement joins TRBV4-1 to TRBJ2-3; 9 bases fit TRBD2. The CDR3 spans 17 residues. The germline V gene has CDR1 MGHRA and CDR2 YSYEKL. The ends lost 0 bases at V and 6 bases at J; junction bases unmatched: 10. CDR3 region: CASSQDLGSGRGDTQYF. The DNA of the CDR3 is TGCGCCAGCAGCCAAGATCTTGGTAGCGGGAGAGGTGATACGCAGTATTTT.

The rearrangement uses TRBV28 and TRBJ2-7; 9 bases line up with TRBD2. Germline loops: CDR1 MDHEN, CDR2 SYDVKM. CDR3 size: 13 residues. V lost 3 bases to trimming and J lost 3 bases; unmatched junction nucleotides: 0. The CDR3 reads CASSFSGSYEQYV. CDR3 DNA sequence: TGTGCCAGCAGTTTTAGCGGGAGCTACGAGCAGTACGTC.

The gene calls are TRBV6-4 and TRBJ1-2; D is unclear. Germline CDR1 reads MRHNA; CDR2 reads SNTAGT. The CDR3 spans 15 residues. Trimming stripped 7 bases from V and 0 bases from J, with 15 bases between. The CDR3 loop is CASTRNPGTNYGYTF. The CDR3 coding sequence is TGTGCCAGCACACGGAACCCCGGAACTAACTATGGCTACACCTTC.

The V and J genes are TRBV4-2 and TRBJ2-3; D is possibly TRBD1 (6 bases). The V end lost 0 bases, the J end lost 3 bases, and 13 bases lay between the germline ends. In germline, CDR1 is LGHNA, CDR2 YNFKEQ. CDR3 length: 16 residues. The CDR3 reads CASSQDWDQGTDTQYF. For the CDR3, the DNA is TGTGCCAGCAGCCAAGATTGGGACCAGGGGACAGATACGCAGTATTTT.

This chain links TRBV9 with TRBJ1-3; D is possibly TRBD1 (6 bases). The CDR3 sequence is 13 residues long. Per germline, CDR1 SGDLS and CDR2 YYNGEE. The V and J ends lost 7 bases and 3 bases respectively, with 11 bases between them. CDR3 coding DNA: TGTGCCAGCTCGGGAGGGGGTGGAAACACCATATATTTT. Its translation: CASSGGGGNTIYF.

Here the CDR3 DNA reads TGTGCCAGCAGCCAAGGACGGATTAGCTCCTACGAGCAGTACTTC. Translating it yields CASSQGRISSYEQYF. V gene TRBV3-1 (or the pseudogene TRBV3-2) combines with J gene TRBJ2-7; unclear D gene. CDR1 is LGHDT, CDR2 YNNKEL, per germline (reference sequence). This CDR3 comprises 15 residues. Trimming stripped 1 base from V and 0 bases from J, with 10 bases between.

The V and J genes are TRBV5-1 and TRBJ1-2, with D unresolved. CDR3 size: 13 residues. Germline V gene lookup returns CDR1 SGHRS and CDR2 YFSETQ. Trimming took 4 bases from V and 8 from J, leaving 15 bases between them. DNA of the CDR3: TGCGCCAGCAGCCGGACGGACGGTCAGGGCTACACCTTC. It yields the protein CASSRTDGQGYTF.

This chain links TRBV18 with TRBJ2-7; the D gene is possibly TRBD1 (6 bases). From germline, CDR1 is KGHSH and CDR2 LQKENI. CDR3 length: 13 residues. V dropped 3 bases and J dropped 2 bases, with 8 bases sitting between them. CDR3 loop: CASSPGHTYEQYF. CDR3 nucleotides: TGTGCCAGCTCACCGGGACACACCTACGAGCAGTACTTC. Based on the CDR3 plus reference TRBV18 and TRBJ2-7, the full variable domain is NAGVMQNPRHLVRRRGQEARLRCSPMKGHSHVYWYRQLPEEGLKFMVYLQKENIIDESGMPKERFSAEFPKEGPSILRIQQVVRGDSAAYFCASSPGHTYEQYFGPGTRLTVT.